Shown below are 31 T cell receptor beta chains from a single sample sequenced in a study of blood T cells in healthy people across ages. It was with a sample-barcoded 5' primer and a J-beta primer mix that a second PCR of roughly 7 to 12 cycles was run. MiXCR was run by TCRdb on the 5' RACE reads, yielding one entry per CDR3 protein. Of hundreds of thousands of distinct CDR3 sequences detected, around two fifths appear once; the ten largest clones hold around 18%. What was sequenced was blood. These receptors were collected from a man aged 55 to 70 in good health.

This clonotype was observed a few times. V is TRBV7-2 and J is TRBJ2-1; D ambiguous. V dropped 2 bases and J dropped 4 bases, with 9 bases sitting between them. Looked up from germline, CDR1 is SGHTA and CDR2 is FQGNSA. CDR3 length: 14 amino acids. DNA for the CDR3: TGTGCCAGCAGCTTAAGGGTTTCTTACAATGAGCAGTTCTTC. Translation gives CASSLRVSYNEQFF.

This clonotype was observed a handful of times. This chain joins TRBV7-2 and TRBJ2-3; 7 bases match TRBD2. V trimming: 1 base; J trimming: 6 bases; junction bases outside the gene matches: 7. Per the germline V gene, CDR1 is SGHTA and CDR2 is FQGNSA. The CDR3 is made up of 15 amino acids. CDR3 in amino acids: CASSLEGREMDTQYF. The CDR3 DNA is TGTGCCAGCAGCTTAGAAGGGAGGGAAATGGATACGCAGTATTTT.

Turning to this clonotype: A much larger clone sits a single nucleotide away, making a read error possible. This chain joins TRBV7-2 and TRBJ2-7, with 7 bases that match TRBD1. This CDR3 contains 15 residues. Germline CDR1 SGHTA, CDR2 FQGNSA. V was pared by 3 bases and J by 7 bases, with 12 bases of the junction left unmatched. The CDR3 is CASSLRETGQVEQYF. The CDR3 DNA follows: TGTGCCAGCAGCTTGAGGGAGACAGGGCAAGTTGAGCAGTACTTC.

This CDR3 reads CASSLGLQGLNYGYTF. The DNA of the CDR3 is TGTGCCAGCAGCTTAGGTCTACAGGGCCTCAACTATGGCTACACCTTC. The rearrangement links TRBV11-1 to TRBJ1-2; a possible D gene is TRBD1 (6 bases). Germline V lookup: CDR1 SGHAT, CDR2 FQDESV (reference sequence). V lost 1 base, J lost 2 bases, and 14 bases lay in between. This CDR3 spans 16 amino acids.

This clonotype was recorded a few times. V and J are TRBV20-1 and TRBJ1-5; a weak D match, TRBD1 (5 bases). This CDR3 spans 13 amino acids. V was trimmed by 5 bases and J by 7 bases, leaving 15 bases between them. CDR1 and CDR2 (germline): DFQATT, SNEGSKA (reference sequence). The CDR3 spells CSARDGPGQPQHF. The CDR3 region has the DNA TGCAGTGCTCGGGACGGTCCCGGGCAGCCCCAGCATTTT.

This chain connects TRBV7-2 to TRBJ2-5; a possible D gene is TRBD2 (7 bases). The ends were cut back, 4 bases at V and 6 bases at J, with 21 bases in the middle. CDR1 is SGHTA, CDR2 FQGNSA, per germline. The CDR3 sequence is 16 residues long. As DNA, the CDR3 is TGTGCCAGCAGCTCCCAAGGGGGGGGGCTGGTCAAGACCCAGTACTTC. Residues: CASSSQGGGLVKTQYF.

This clonotype has more than one count but fewer than ten. This sequence joins TRBV6-5 and TRBJ2-1, with TRBD2 identical over 9 bases. This CDR3 has 12 amino acids. J was trimmed by 5 bases and V by 11 bases; bases with no gene match: 4. Germline lookup yields CDR1 MNHEY and CDR2 SVGAGI. For the CDR3, the DNA is TGTGCCGCGGGGGGGACCAACAATGAGCAGTTCTTC. Encoded protein: CAAGGTNNEQFF.

Concerning this clonotype itself: A read error may account for a junction end that differs from germline. V is TRBV10-3 and J is TRBJ2-1; D remains ambiguous. Per the germline V gene, CDR1 is ENHRY and CDR2 is SYGVKD. This CDR3 is built from 11 residues. The CDR3 spells CAVSITGEQFF. CDR3 coding DNA: TGTGCCGTCAGTATCACGGGTGAGCAGTTCTTC.

The genes are TRBV3-1 and TRBJ1-2; D possibly corresponds to TRBD1 (5 bases). CDR3 length equals 12 residues. Between the trimmed V and J ends, which lost 5 bases and 8 bases, there was a span of 12 bases. CDR1 is LGHDT, CDR2 YNNKEL, per germline (reference sequence). The CDR3 sequence is CASSTPGTGYTF. The CDR3 bases are TGTGCCAGCAGCACACCCGGGACGGGCTACACCTTC.

This clonotype was detected once. This could be a read error, since a much larger clone is one nucleotide away. This rearrangement joins TRBV7-9 to TRBJ2-5, with TRBD1 matching over 7 bases. This CDR3 contains 15 residues. Germline V gene lookup returns CDR1 SEHNR and CDR2 FQNEAQ (reference sequence). V was pared by 7 bases and J by 11 bases, with 19 bases of the junction left unmatched. CDR3 sequence: CASTPLSQGSDEQYF. The DNA for the CDR3 is TGTGCCAGCACCCCTTTGTCACAGGGGTCCGATGAGCAGTACTTC.

The V and J genes are TRBV20-1 and TRBJ2-5, with D perhaps matching TRBD2 (5 bases). The J call is in doubt because the DNA end fits TRBJ2-7 better. This CDR3 region has 12 residues. Germline V gene lookup returns CDR1 DFQATT and CDR2 SNEGSKA (reference sequence). The CDR3, as DNA: TGCAGTGCTAGTGGACTGGTCCGCGAGCAGTACTTC. This sequence encodes CSASGLVREQYF.

This clonotype was found many times. This chain connects TRBV7-2 to TRBJ2-5; TRBD1 aligns across 7 bases. Per the germline V gene, CDR1 is SGHTA and CDR2 is FQGNSA. CDR3 size: 13 residues. Trimming removed 5 bases from V and 1 base from J; junction bases left unmatched: 1. CDR3 nucleotide sequence: TGTGCCAGCAGCGGGACAGCCCAAGAGACCCAGTACTTC. Amino acids: CASSGTAQETQYF.

The J gene is TRBJ2-1, the V gene TRBV4-3, with 8 bases fitting TRBD2. Germline CDR1 reads LGHNA; CDR2 reads YSLEER. V was pared by 1 base and J by 9 bases, with 11 bases of the junction left unmatched. This CDR3 region has 16 residues. DNA for the CDR3: TGCGCCAGCAGCCAAGCTGGGAGCGGGGGCCGGGGTGAGCAGTTCTTC. Amino acid sequence: CASSQAGSGGRGEQFF.

The genes are TRBV18 and TRBJ2-3; D may be TRBD1 or TRBD2 (5 bases each). The CDR3 is 15 residues long. Germline V gives CDR1 KGHSH, CDR2 LQKENI. V lost 3 bases, J lost 6 bases, and 16 bases lay in between. CDR3 residues: CASSPRGPLTDTQYF. CDR3 nucleotide sequence: TGTGCCAGCTCACCTAGGGGACCACTTACGGATACGCAGTATTTT.

V and J are TRBV12-3 or TRBV12-4 and TRBJ1-2; 8 bases align to TRBD1. This CDR3 region has 14 residues. Losses at the gene ends were 6 bases for V and 8 bases for J; bases not matched to a gene: 11. CDR3 DNA sequence: TGTGCCAGCAGCTTCAGTGGGACAGGTCTGGGCTACACCTTC. This codes for CASSFSGTGLGYTF.

This clonotype came up a few times. The CDR3 region is CASSQGQVYQPQHF. The CDR3 DNA reads as TGTGCCAGCAGCCAGGGACAGGTATATCAGCCCCAGCATTTT. This chain links TRBV6-2 or TRBV6-3 with TRBJ1-5; the match to TRBD1 covers 8 bases. After removal of 6 bases from V and 5 bases from J, the junction contained 6 bases not matched to a gene. The germline V gene has CDR1 MNHEY and CDR2 SVGEGT. There are 14 residues in the CDR3.

This clonotype was observed at least ten times. The V gene is TRBV7-2, the J gene TRBJ2-7; D gene uncertain. Germline V gives CDR1 SGHTA, CDR2 FQGNSA. CDR3 length: 13 amino acids. V dropped 0 bases and J dropped 3 bases, with 6 bases sitting between them. The CDR3 DNA is TGTGCCAGCAGCTTAGCACAAAACTACGAGCAGTACTTC. Protein: CASSLAQNYEQYF.

This chain joins TRBV7-9 and TRBJ1-2; D remains unclear. The CDR3 totals 13 residues. CDR1 and CDR2 (germline): SEHNR, FQNEAQ (reference sequence). Trimming removed 3 bases from V and 6 bases from J, with 11 bases in between. CDR3 coding DNA: TGTGCCAGCAGCTTCAGTGGGAGAGATGGCTACACCTTC. As protein: CASSFSGRDGYTF.

The sample holds a few counts of this clonotype. The V gene is TRBV6-1, the J gene TRBJ2-4; weak D call: TRBD1 (5 bases). The J call may be faulty, since TRBJ2-7 better matches the DNA end. The length of the CDR3 is 14 residues. Germline V gene lookup returns CDR1 MNHNS and CDR2 SASEGT. The CDR3 bases are TGTGCCAGCAGTTCAGGGCAGGTTCGCAACGAGCAGTACTTC. It translates to CASSSGQVRNEQYF.

This clonotype was seen more than once but under ten times. V is TRBV29-1 and J is TRBJ1-2, with D uncertain. Trimming took 4 bases from V and 2 from J, leaving 8 bases between them. The CDR3 spans 12 residues. The germline V gene has CDR1 SQVTM and CDR2 ANQGSEA. CDR3 in DNA: TGCAGCGTTGGATCACCCAACTATGGCTACACCTTC. Translated, it gives CSVGSPNYGYTF.

The chain couples TRBV7-2 to TRBJ2-4; D perhaps matches TRBD2 (5 bases). Germline V gene sequence: CDR1 SGHTA, CDR2 FQGNSA. This CDR3 spans 16 amino acids. V was clipped by 8 bases and J by 3 bases, with 20 bases between them. CDR3 in amino acids: CASALARGMVKNIQYF. The CDR3 DNA follows: TGTGCCAGCGCCTTAGCTCGAGGGATGGTCAAAAACATTCAGTACTTC.

The gene calls are TRBV6-6 and TRBJ1-2, with TRBD1 as a possible D gene (5 bases). This CDR3 spans 15 amino acids. In germline, CDR1 is MNHNY, CDR2 SVGAGI (reference sequence). The germline V and J ends were trimmed by 4 bases and 0 bases, with 12 bases remaining between them. CDR3: CASSWDGPTNYGYTF. The CDR3 nucleotides are TGTGCCAGCAGTTGGGACGGACCCACTAACTATGGCTACACCTTC.

The chain is built from TRBV4-3 and TRBJ1-6; D gene ambiguous. Deletions cut 0 bases from V and 7 bases from J, with 16 bases between. The CDR3 runs 17 residues. Germline CDR1 reads LGHNA; CDR2 reads YSLEER. CDR3 protein: CASSQEESQLTNSPLHF. The CDR3 bases are TGCGCCAGCAGCCAAGAAGAGAGCCAGCTGACAAATTCACCCCTCCACTTT.

The chain uses TRBV7-2 and TRBJ2-3; D is unresolved. CDR1 is SGHTA, CDR2 FQGNSA, per germline. The V end lost 5 bases, the J end lost 0 bases, and 15 bases lay between the germline ends. There are 16 residues in the CDR3. The CDR3 region has the DNA TGTGCCAGCAGCCTAGGAGTGGCTGTGAGCACAGATACGCAGTATTTT. This encodes CASSLGVAVSTDTQYF.

This clonotype has more than one count but fewer than ten. The chain links TRBV13 to TRBJ1-2; D is undetermined. The ends were cut back, 6 bases at V and 1 base at J, with 6 bases in the middle. The germline CDR1 and CDR2 sequences are PRHDT and FYEKMQ (reference sequence). CDR3 length equals 12 residues. CDR3 in DNA: TGTGCCAGCAGGCGGAGTAACTATGGCTACACCTTC. This codes for CASRRSNYGYTF.

This clonotype came up a few times. The chain is built from TRBV19 and TRBJ1-1; D is uncertain. This CDR3 has 15 amino acids. The germline gives CDR1 LNHDA, CDR2 SQIVND (reference sequence). V was cut by 2 bases and J by 4 bases, with 14 bases left in between. For the CDR3, the DNA is TGTGCCAGTAGTATAAGGTCACAGATCGGCACTGAAGCTTTCTTT. Amino acid sequence: CASSIRSQIGTEAFF.

The chain employs TRBV6-6 and TRBJ1-1, with D maybe TRBD1 (5 bases). CDR3 length: 17 amino acids. The V and J ends lost 4 bases and 0 bases respectively, with 18 bases between them. CDR1 and CDR2 (germline): MNHNY, SVGAGI (reference sequence). The CDR3 bases are TGTGCCAGCAGTTCAACACCGGGACTGAACATGAACACTGAAGCTTTCTTT. Its protein product is CASSSTPGLNMNTEAFF.

The V and J genes are TRBV7-2 and TRBJ2-7; D is perhaps TRBD1 (6 bases). Germline values: CDR1 SGHTA, CDR2 FQGNSA. V was pared by 3 bases and J by 3 bases, with 12 bases between. CDR3 size: 14 residues. The CDR3 here is CASSFTGSGYEQYF. The CDR3 region has the DNA TGTGCCAGCAGCTTCACAGGGAGCGGCTACGAGCAGTACTTC. Full variable domain (remainder filled in from reference TRBV7-2 and TRBJ2-7): GAGVSQSPSNKVTEKGKDVELRCDPISGHTALYWYRQSLGQGLEFLIYFQGNSAPDKSGLPSDRFSAERTGGSVSTLTIQRTQQEDSAVYLCASSFTGSGYEQYFGPGTRLTVT.

This clonotype was seen a few times. This rearrangement joins TRBV11-2 to TRBJ1-2; D may be TRBD1 (6 bases). The CDR3 spans 15 residues. Germline CDR1 is SGHAT and CDR2 is FQNNGV. V was pared by 1 base and J by 5 bases, with 14 bases between. CDR3 coding DNA: TGTGCCAGCAGCTTAGTGGCGGGGGCGCAATATGGCTACACCTTC. It specifies CASSLVAGAQYGYTF.

V usage is TRBV12-3 or TRBV12-4 and J usage is TRBJ2-6; D ambiguous. This CDR3 is built from 14 residues. Trimming shortened V by 4 bases and J by 7 bases, and 11 bases separated the two germline ends. Here the CDR3 DNA reads TGTGCCAGCAGTTCTCAAGGTAGAGCCAACGTCCTGACTTTC. It is translated as CASSSQGRANVLTF.

This clonotype was detected only once. This chain uses TRBV12-3 or TRBV12-4 with TRBJ2-2, with 10 positions matching TRBD1. The CDR3 runs 15 residues. Losses at the gene ends were 3 bases for V and 6 bases for J; bases not matched to a gene: 4. CDR3 bases: TGTGCCAGCAGTTTCAGGACAGGGGGTCCCGGGGAGCTGTTTTTT. Translation: CASSFRTGGPGELFF.